The TCR beta chain described here comes from a study of metastatic and nonmetastatic thyroid tumors. Study context: Samples came from malignant and benign thyroid patients, and repertoires were compared across blood and tumor or nodule tissue. Findings of the study overall: Benign nodules reportedly had significantly lower TCR beta diversity than malignant thyroid tumors in blood and tumor.

Note on this clone: As yet, its antigen is unknown.

The authors' processing: A classifier of distant metastasis in papillary thyroid cancer was built from CDR3 differences (across clinicopathological groups). TCRdb re-called the PCR reads via MiXCR. TCRdb, not the original authors, processed these V and J calls. The table has roughly 30,000 clones, roughly a fifth seen once; the top ten hold under 9.5%. The CDR3 runs 16 residues. Germline V gene lookup returns CDR1 MNHNS and CDR2 SASEGT. V was clipped by 2 bases and J by 2 bases, with 13 bases between them. Prior to thyroid surgery, none of the patients had received any treatment. The sequenced sample was blood. This sequence joins TRBV6-1 and TRBJ1-5; maybe TRBD1 (5 bases). The sequence was obtained from a female donor with papillary thyroid cancer or a benign thyroid nodule (not recorded which). Some clones in this sample may be carry-over from other donors' samples. CDR3 sequence: CASSESGGLGNQPQHF. The DNA of the CDR3 is TGTGCCAGCAGTGAAAGTGGGGGACTCGGCAATCAGCCCCAGCATTTT.